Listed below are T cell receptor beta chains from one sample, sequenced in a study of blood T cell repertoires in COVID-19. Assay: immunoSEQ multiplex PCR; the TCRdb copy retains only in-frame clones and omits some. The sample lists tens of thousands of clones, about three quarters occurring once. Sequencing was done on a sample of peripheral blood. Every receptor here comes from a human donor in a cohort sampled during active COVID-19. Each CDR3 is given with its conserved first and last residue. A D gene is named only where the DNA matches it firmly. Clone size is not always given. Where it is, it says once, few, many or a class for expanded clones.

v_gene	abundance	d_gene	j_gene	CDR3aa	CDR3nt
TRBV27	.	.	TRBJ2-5	CASSLAGRETQYF	TGTGCCAGCAGTTTAGCGGGGAGGGAGACCCAGTACTTC
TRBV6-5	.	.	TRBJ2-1	CASSRDFYNEQFF	TGTGCCAGCAGCAGGGACTTCTACAATGAGCAGTTCTTC
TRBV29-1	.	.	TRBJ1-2	CSAPDPGEMLEGYTF	TGCAGCGCACCGGACCCAGGGGAAATGTTGGAAGGCTACACCTTC
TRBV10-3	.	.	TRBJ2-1	CAIRKRADNEQFF	TGTGCCATCCGCAAGCGGGCCGACAATGAGCAGTTCTTC
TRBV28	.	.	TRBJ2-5	CASSSPVQETQYF	TGTGCCAGCAGCTCTCCCGTGCAAGAGACCCAGTACTTC
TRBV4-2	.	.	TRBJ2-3	CASSQSLGGKTDTQYF	TGTGCCAGCAGCCAATCCCTAGGGGGAAAAACAGATACGCAGTATTTT
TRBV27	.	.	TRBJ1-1	CASSLRVIGDTEAFF	TGTGCCAGCAGTTTACGGGTGATAGGTGACACTGAAGCTTTCTTT
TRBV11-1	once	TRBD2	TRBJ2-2	CASSLASLAGVTGELFF	TGTGCCAGCAGCTTAGCTTCCCTAGCGGGGGTAACCGGGGAGCTGTTTTTT
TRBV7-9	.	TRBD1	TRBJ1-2	CASSSGMDRGVYGYTF	TGTGCCAGCAGCTCGGGGATGGACAGGGGCGTTTATGGCTACACCTTC
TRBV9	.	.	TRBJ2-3	CASSRGTDTQYF	TGTGCCAGCAGCCGTGGCACAGATACGCAGTATTTT
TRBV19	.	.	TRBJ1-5	CASSTDGGLGNQPQHF	TGTGCCAGTAGTACCGATGGAGGGCTTGGCAATCAGCCCCAGCATTTT
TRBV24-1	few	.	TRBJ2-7	CATSAGRGYEQYF	TGTGCCACCAGTGCAGGCAGGGGCTACGAGCAGTACTTC
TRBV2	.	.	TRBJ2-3	CASSQTTWNTDTQYF	TGTGCCAGCAGCCAGACTACTTGGAACACAGATACGCAGTATTTT
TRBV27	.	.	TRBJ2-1	CASSLRQGYEQFF	TGTGCCAGCAGTTTACGGCAGGGCTATGAGCAGTTCTTC
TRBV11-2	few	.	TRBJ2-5	CASSLLGAPGETQYF	TGTGCCAGCAGCTTACTGGGGGCGCCCGGGGAGACCCAGTACTTC
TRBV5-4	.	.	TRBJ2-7	CASSFGGINYEQYF	TGTGCCAGCAGCTTCGGCGGGATTAACTACGAGCAGTACTTC
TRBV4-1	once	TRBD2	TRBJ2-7	CASSQAPGSGRAYEQYF	TGCGCCAGCAGCCAAGCTCCCGGGAGCGGGAGGGCCTACGAGCAGTACTTC
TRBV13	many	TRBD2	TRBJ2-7	CASSLGGLAGAPFYEQYF	TGTGCCAGCAGCTTAGGAGGACTAGCGGGCGCTCCTTTTTACGAGCAGTACTTC
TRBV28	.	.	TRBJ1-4	CASSSGQGFGIEKLFF	TGTGCCAGCAGTTCAGGGCAGGGTTTTGGCATTGAAAAACTGTTTTTT
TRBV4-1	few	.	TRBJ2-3	CASSQESLRADTQYF	TGCGCCAGCAGCCAAGAATCCCTACGGGCAGATACGCAGTATTTT
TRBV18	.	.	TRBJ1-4	CASSPPVGANNEKLFF	TGTGCCAGCTCACCACCGGTGGGGGCGAATAATGAAAAACTGTTTTTT
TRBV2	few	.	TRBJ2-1	CASSPQGNNEQFF	TGTGCCAGCAGTCCCCAGGGTAACAATGAGCAGTTCTTC
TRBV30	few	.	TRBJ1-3	CAWRPHIAAGNTIYF	TGTGCCTGGAGGCCCCACATTGCAGCTGGAAACACCATATATTTT
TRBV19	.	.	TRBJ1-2	CASSATDRIYNYGYTF	TGTGCCAGTAGTGCCACGGACAGAATATATAACTATGGCTACACCTTC
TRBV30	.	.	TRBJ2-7	CAWSVQQVGYEQYF	TGTGCCTGGAGTGTTCAACAGGTTGGGTACGAGCAGTACTTC
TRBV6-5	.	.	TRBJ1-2	CASRPEMGDSGYTF	TGTGCCAGCAGACCTGAGATGGGGGACTCGGGCTACACCTTC
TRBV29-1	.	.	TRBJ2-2	CSAFEQGHGELFF	TGCAGCGCGTTCGAGCAGGGTCACGGGGAGCTGTTTTTT
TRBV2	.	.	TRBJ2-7	CASMGLADYEQYF	TGTGCCAGCATGGGGTTAGCGGATTACGAGCAGTACTTC
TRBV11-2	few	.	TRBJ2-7	CASSKLGSYEQYF	TGTGCCAGCAGCAAGCTCGGTAGTTACGAGCAGTACTTC
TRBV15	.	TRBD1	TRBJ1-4	CATSRDLGQGISNEKLFF	TGTGCCACCAGCAGAGATCTCGGACAGGGAATAAGTAATGAAAAACTGTTTTTT
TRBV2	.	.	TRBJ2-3	CASKKMELAADTQYF	TGTGCCAGCAAAAAAATGGAACTAGCCGCCGATACGCAGTATTTT
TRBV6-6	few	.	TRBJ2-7	CASSYSTGTYGEQYF	TGTGCCAGCAGTTACTCGACGGGGACATATGGCGAGCAGTACTTC
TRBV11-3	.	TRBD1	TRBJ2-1	CASSSRRTGAENEQFF	TGTGCCAGCAGCTCCCGACGCACAGGGGCAGAGAATGAGCAGTTCTTC
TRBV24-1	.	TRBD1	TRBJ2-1	CATSPPGQKNEQFF	TGTGCCACCAGTCCTCCGGGACAGAAAAATGAGCAGTTCTTC
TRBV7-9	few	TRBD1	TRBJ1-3	CASSQRQGAGNTIYF	TGTGCCAGCAGCCAGAGACAGGGCGCGGGAAACACCATATATTTT
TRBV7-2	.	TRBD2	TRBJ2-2	CASSLRLAGVGELFF	TGTGCCAGCAGCTTAAGACTAGCCGGAGTGGGGGAGCTGTTTTTT
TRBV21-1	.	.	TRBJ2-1	CASRKTSGRAHNEQFF	TGTGCCAGCAGAAAGACGTCCGGGAGGGCCCACAATGAGCAGTTCTTC
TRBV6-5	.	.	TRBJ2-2	CASQQTTVTGELFF	TGTGCCAGTCAACAGACGACAGTTACCGGGGAGCTGTTTTTT
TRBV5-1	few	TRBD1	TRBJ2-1	CASSVLDRGRNEQFF	TGCGCCAGCAGCGTCTTGGACAGGGGGCGGAATGAGCAGTTCTTC
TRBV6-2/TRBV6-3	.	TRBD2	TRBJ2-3	CASTPLTSGGDTQYF	TGTGCCAGCACCCCACTCACTAGCGGGGGCGATACGCAGTATTTT
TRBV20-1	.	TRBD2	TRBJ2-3	CSASSGSYTQYF	TGCAGCGCTAGTAGCGGGAGTTATACGCAGTATTTT
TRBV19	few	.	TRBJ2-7	CASSSSTNLYF	TGTGCCAGCAGTTCGTCGACAAATCTGTACTTC
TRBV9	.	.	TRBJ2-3	CASSVAGSWTDTQYF	TGTGCCAGCAGCGTAGCCGGGAGTTGGACAGATACGCAGTATTTT
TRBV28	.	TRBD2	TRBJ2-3	CASPSGTSTDTQYF	TGTGCCAGTCCCAGCGGGACCAGCACAGATACGCAGTATTTT
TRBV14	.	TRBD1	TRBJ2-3	CASSQVLQGRQYF	TGTGCCAGCAGCCAAGTGCTACAGGGGAGGCAGTATTTT
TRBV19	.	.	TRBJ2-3	CASSIDLARTDTQYF	TGTGCCAGTAGTATAGATCTTGCCAGAACAGATACGCAGTATTTT
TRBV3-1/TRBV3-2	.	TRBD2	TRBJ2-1	CASSQGGEFF	TGTGCCAGCAGCCAGGGAGGGGAGTTCTTC
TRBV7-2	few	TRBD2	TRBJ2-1	CASSSRTSGGEQFF	TGTGCCAGCAGCTCGCGGACTAGCGGGGGCGAACAGTTCTTC
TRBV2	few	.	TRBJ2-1	CASSGSGRSYNEQFF	TGTGCCAGCAGTGGCAGCGGCCGCTCCTACAATGAGCAGTTCTTC
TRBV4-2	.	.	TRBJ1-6	CASSPGVASSYNSPLHF	TGTGCCAGCAGCCCAGGGGTAGCGAGCTCCTATAATTCACCCCTCCACTTT
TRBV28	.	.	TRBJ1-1	CASYPDLNTEAFF	TGTGCCAGCTACCCAGACTTGAACACTGAAGCTTTCTTT
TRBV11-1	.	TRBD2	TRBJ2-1	CASSAGLAGVHEQFF	TGTGCCAGCAGCGCTGGACTAGCAGGTGTCCATGAGCAGTTCTTC